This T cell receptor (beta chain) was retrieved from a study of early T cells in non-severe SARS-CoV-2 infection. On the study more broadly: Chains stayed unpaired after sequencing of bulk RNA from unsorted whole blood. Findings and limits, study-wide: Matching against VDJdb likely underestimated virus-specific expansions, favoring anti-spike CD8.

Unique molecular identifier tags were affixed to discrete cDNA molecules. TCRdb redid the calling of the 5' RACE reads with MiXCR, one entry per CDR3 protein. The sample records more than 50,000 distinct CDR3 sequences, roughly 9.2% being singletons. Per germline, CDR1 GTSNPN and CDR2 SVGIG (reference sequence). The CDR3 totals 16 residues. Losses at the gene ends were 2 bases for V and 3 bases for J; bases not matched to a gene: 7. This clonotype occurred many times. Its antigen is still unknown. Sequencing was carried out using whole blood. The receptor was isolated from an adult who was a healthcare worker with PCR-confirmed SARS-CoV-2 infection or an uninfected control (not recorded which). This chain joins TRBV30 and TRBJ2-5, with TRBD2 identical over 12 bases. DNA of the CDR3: TGTGCCTGGAGTACGACTAGCGGGAGAGGGGAAGAGACCCAGTACTTC. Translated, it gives CAWSTTSGRGEETQYF. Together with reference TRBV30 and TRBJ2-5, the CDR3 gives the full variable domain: SQTIHQWPATLVQPVGSPLSLECTVEGTSNPNLYWYRQAAGRGLQLLFYSVGIGQISSEVPQNLSASRPQDRQFILSSKKLLLSDSGFYLCAWSTTSGRGEETQYFGPGTRLLVL.